The 26 T cell receptor beta chains presented below share a single source sample, sequenced in a study of regulatory T cells in long-lasting Graves disease. With iRepertoire HTBI primers and Arm-PCR of CDR3 regions, TCR beta libraries were built. TCRdb called the multiplex PCR reads again in MiXCR, with one record for every CDR3 protein. The sample holds roughly 490,000 distinct CDR3 sequences, roughly 22% seen once. The sample's time point: persistent/refractory GD, antithyroid drugs over 5 years with positive TRAb. PBMC-derived RNA was used for the TCR library. The sequencing used peripheral blood mononuclear cells (PBMCs), collected when the disease was refractory, from a patient treated with antithyroid drugs. These receptors were collected from a female donor with Graves disease.

This clonotype was counted ten times or more. The J gene is TRBJ1-2, the V gene TRBV28; TRBD1 is a possible D gene (5 bases). The CDR3 totals 16 residues. V lost 2 bases, J lost 0 bases, and 13 bases lay in between. Germline V gene lookup returns CDR1 MDHEN and CDR2 SYDVKM. The chain's CDR3 is CASSLEAGNSNYGYTF. The CDR3 DNA sequence: TGTGCCAGCAGTTTAGAAGCAGGGAATTCTAACTATGGCTACACCTTC.

This clonotype was recorded at least ten times. V gene TRBV11-1 combines with J gene TRBJ2-5; D gene unclear. V lost 4 bases and J lost 7, with 13 bases in between. Germline CDR1 reads SGHAT; CDR2 reads FQDESV (reference sequence). The CDR3 consists of 13 residues. The CDR3 nucleotides read TGTGCCAGCAGCTCCGGAGTTGAAGGGACCCAGTACTTC. Amino acid sequence: CASSSGVEGTQYF.

This clonotype has a count of ten or more. V is TRBV12-3 or TRBV12-4 and J is TRBJ1-5, with D maybe TRBD1 (6 bases). This CDR3 comprises 14 residues. V was clipped by 6 bases and J by 5 bases, with 14 bases between them. The CDR3 DNA reads as TGTGCCAGCAGCCCAGACAGGACGGATCAGCCCCAGCATTTT. The encoded protein is CASSPDRTDQPQHF.

This clonotype has a count of ten or more. This CDR3 is CASSGGSLNTEAFF. The CDR3 coding sequence is TGTGCCAGCAGTGGGGGGTCCCTGAACACTGAAGCTTTCTTT. This rearrangement joins TRBV13 to TRBJ1-1; tentative D call: TRBD1 (5 bases). V shed 6 bases and J shed 0 bases, with 11 bases lying between them. Germline CDR1 PRHDT, CDR2 FYEKMQ (reference sequence). The CDR3 has 14 residues.

The sample holds a few counts of this clonotype. This chain uses TRBV7-3 with TRBJ1-1; no reliable D call. V was clipped by 4 bases and J by 5 bases, with 11 bases between them. Germline-derived CDR1 and CDR2 are SGHTA and FQGTGA. The length of the CDR3 is 13 residues. As DNA, the CDR3 is TGTGCCAGCAGCTCAGAGGAGGGAACTGAAGCTTTCTTT. This codes for CASSSEEGTEAFF.

This clonotype appeared many times. This chain joins TRBV6-1 and TRBJ2-7, with D tentatively TRBD1 (6 bases). V lost 5 bases and J lost 0, with 11 bases in between. CDR1 MNHNS and CDR2 SASEGT come from the germline V gene. This CDR3 is 14 amino acids long. This CDR3 is CASSTPDSSYEQYF. In DNA, the CDR3 is TGTGCCAGCAGTACGCCGGACAGCTCCTACGAGCAGTACTTC.

This clonotype was detected ten times or more. This chain links TRBV28 with TRBJ2-7; TRBD2 matches 7 bases. The CDR3 is made up of 14 amino acids. Germline V gene data show CDR1 as MDHEN and CDR2 as SYDVKM. The V and J ends lost 6 bases and 3 bases, in that order; junction bases with no gene match: 8. The CDR3 DNA sequence: TGTGCCAGCAGCTGGAGCGGGGAGAACTACGAGCAGTACTTC. Protein: CASSWSGENYEQYF.

This clonotype was seen many times. The chain uses TRBV12-3 or TRBV12-4 and TRBJ1-3; 8 positions match TRBD1. J lost 2 bases, V lost 6 bases, and 6 bases had no gene match. CDR3 size: 15 residues. CDR3 DNA sequence: TGTGCCAGCAGAACGCCGACAGGGGCTGGAAACACCATATATTTT. Residues: CASRTPTGAGNTIYF.

At least ten counts were recorded for this clonotype. The rearrangement joins TRBV6-1 to TRBJ1-6; 8 positions agree with TRBD1. The CDR3 has 15 residues. V was clipped by 6 bases and J by 8 bases; unmatched bases: 9. CDR1 is MNHNS, CDR2 SASEGT, per germline. CDR3 residues: CASRDRVFKDSPLHF. The CDR3, as DNA: TGTGCCAGCAGGGACAGGGTTTTTAAGGATTCACCCCTCCACTTT.

This clonotype has more than one count but fewer than ten. V usage is TRBV10-3 and J usage is TRBJ2-5; perhaps TRBD2 as D (6 bases). The ends were cut back, 3 bases at V and 4 bases at J, with 15 bases in the middle. This CDR3 is 15 amino acids long. The germline gives CDR1 ENHRY, CDR2 SYGVKD. The CDR3 DNA reads as TGTGCCATCAGTGACGTTCTTGGACTATCAGAGACCCAGTACTTC. It encodes CAISDVLGLSETQYF.

This clonotype appeared a few times. This chain uses TRBV7-9 with TRBJ2-5; 8 nucleotides align to TRBD1. With V trimmed by 5 bases and J by 5 bases, 7 bases remained unmatched. The CDR3 has 14 residues. Germline assignment: CDR1 SEHNR and CDR2 FQNEAQ (reference sequence). The CDR3 spells CASSRQGTRETQYF. The CDR3 DNA reads TGTGCCAGCAGCCGACAGGGGACGCGGGAGACCCAGTACTTC.

This clonotype was counted ten times or more. J is TRBJ2-7 and V is TRBV12-3 or TRBV12-4, with 8 bases identical to TRBD2. The CDR3 is 14 residues long. Unmatched junction bases numbered 8, after V lost 6 bases and J lost 4 bases. DNA of the CDR3: TGTGCCAGCAGAGACCTAGCGGGTGGTTACGAGCAGTACTTC. Protein: CASRDLAGGYEQYF.

This clonotype was detected ten times or more. This sequence joins TRBV7-2 and TRBJ1-5; D is ambiguous. The V and J ends lost 5 bases and 3 bases respectively, with 8 bases between them. Germline loops: CDR1 SGHTA, CDR2 FQGNSA. The CDR3 runs 13 residues. CDR3 protein: CASSRNTNQPQHF. The CDR3 coding sequence is TGTGCCAGCAGCCGCAACACCAATCAGCCCCAGCATTTT. Supplemented by reference TRBV7-2 and TRBJ1-5, the full variable domain reads GAGVSQSPSNKVTEKGKDVELRCDPISGHTALYWYRQSLGQGLEFLIYFQGNSAPDKSGLPSDRFSAERTGGSVSTLTIQRTQQEDSAVYLCASSRNTNQPQHFGDGTRLSIL.

The chain employs TRBV19 and TRBJ2-2, with 10 bases identical to TRBD1. Germline V gene data show CDR1 as LNHDA and CDR2 as SQIVND (reference sequence). V gave up 5 bases and J gave up 5 bases; unmatched junction bases: 5. The CDR3 length is 15 residues. CDR3 protein: CASSPSGQGTGELFF. The CDR3 DNA reads TGTGCCAGTAGTCCTTCGGGACAGGGGACCGGGGAGCTGTTTTTT.

This clonotype occurred many times. The gene calls are TRBV12-3 or TRBV12-4 and TRBJ1-5, with no clear D. V lost 6 bases to trimming and J lost 6 bases, with 15 bases between them. The CDR3 runs 14 residues. CDR3 nucleotides: TGTGCCAGCAGCCCCCTACGAGGGCTTCAGCCCCAGCATTTT. This codes for CASSPLRGLQPQHF.

Comment on this clonotype: One end of the junction is discordant with germline, which a read error may explain. This chain joins TRBV5-4 and TRBJ1-6; 9 bases agree with TRBD1. The CDR3 runs to 15 residues. Germline V CDR1 and CDR2: SGHNT, YYREEE (reference sequence). The CDR3 nucleotides read TGTGCCAACAGCTTGGAGGGACAGGGAGGATCACCCCTCCACTTT. The encoded protein is CANSLEGQGGSPLHF.

This clonotype was found a few times. V is TRBV12-3 or TRBV12-4 and J is TRBJ2-3, with a weak D call TRBD2 (6 bases). There are 14 residues in the CDR3. V was trimmed by 2 bases and J by 6 bases, leaving 12 bases between them. The CDR3 DNA follows: TGTGCCAGCAGTTTATCCGGAGGGGCGGATACGCAGTATTTT. It yields the protein CASSLSGGADTQYF.

This clonotype was seen a few times. The rearrangement uses TRBV28 and TRBJ2-7; 8 bases align to TRBD1. Per germline, CDR1 MDHEN and CDR2 SYDVKM. The CDR3 has 15 residues. After removal of 2 bases from V and 2 bases from J, the junction contained 5 bases not matched to a gene. CDR3 nucleotide sequence: TGTGCCAGCAGTTTACGGGACAGGAGAACCTACGAGCAGTACTTC. It codes for CASSLRDRRTYEQYF.

The CDR3 loop is CASSLDEDTIYF. DNA for the CDR3: TGTGCCAGCTCGCTCGATGAGGACACCATATATTTT. The rearrangement joins TRBV18 to TRBJ1-3; D ambiguous. This CDR3 region has 12 residues. Per germline, CDR1 KGHSH and CDR2 LQKENI. V gave up 6 bases and J gave up 8 bases, with 11 bases separating them.

DNA of the CDR3: TGTGCCAGCAGCCAAGACGCTTTTCAGCCCCAGCATTTT. Amino acids: CASSQDAFQPQHF. The chain has TRBV14 and TRBJ1-5; unclear D gene. This CDR3 is built from 13 residues. Germline CDR1 is SGHDN and CDR2 is FVKESK. The V end was cut by 0 bases, the J end by 6 bases, with 6 bases between. The whole variable domain, remainder taken from reference TRBV14 and TRBJ1-5, is EAGVTQFPSHSVIEKGQTVTLRCDPISGHDNLYWYRRVMGKEIKFLLHFVKESKQDESGMPNNRFLAERTGGTYSTLKVQPAELEDSGVYFCASSQDAFQPQHFGDGTRLSIL.

The chain is built from TRBV5-1 and TRBJ2-5, with TRBD1 identical over 12 bases. CDR1 SGHRS and CDR2 YFSETQ come from the germline V gene. The V segment lost 7 bases and the J segment 0 bases; nucleotides outside the gene matches: 7. The CDR3 runs to 16 residues. CDR3 in amino acids: CASVSGTGGYQETQYF. For the CDR3, the DNA is TGCGCCAGCGTATCTGGGACAGGGGGCTACCAAGAGACCCAGTACTTC. The variable domain in full, with the rest retrieved from reference TRBV5-1 and TRBJ2-5, is KAGVTQTPRYLIKTRGQQVTLSCSPISGHRSVSWYQQTPGQGLQFLFEYFSETQRNKGNFPGRFSGRQFSNSRSEMNVSTLELGDSALYLCASVSGTGGYQETQYFGPGTRLLVL.

This sequence joins TRBV29-1 and TRBJ1-3, with D possibly TRBD1 on 5 matching bases. The length of the CDR3 is 16 residues. Germline CDR1 is SQVTM and CDR2 is ANQGSEA. Trimming pared 5 bases from V and 0 bases from J, leaving 17 bases between. The CDR3 coding sequence is TGCAGCGTTCCGATCCTGACAGTTAACTCTGGAAACACCATATATTTT. This translates into CSVPILTVNSGNTIYF.

The CDR3 nucleotides read TGTGCCAGCAGCTTAATTGGGGCCCCAGATACGCAGTATTTT. It encodes CASSLIGAPDTQYF. This chain links TRBV7-2 with TRBJ2-3, with a possible D match to TRBD1 (5 bases). This CDR3 has 14 residues. Germline V gene data show CDR1 as SGHTA and CDR2 as FQGNSA. V dropped 2 bases and J dropped 4 bases, with 10 bases sitting between them.

This clonotype was observed a few times. The V gene is TRBV6-5, the J gene TRBJ1-5, with D unresolved. Germline V gives CDR1 MNHEY, CDR2 SVGAGI. Trimming stripped 1 base from V and 6 bases from J, with 7 bases between. CDR3 length: 13 amino acids. The CDR3 loop is CASSYLSPQPQHF. CDR3 bases: TGTGCCAGCAGTTACTTGTCTCCTCAGCCCCAGCATTTT.

About this clonotype itself: This may stem from a read error, because a much larger clone lies one nucleotide away. The chain is built from TRBV5-5 and TRBJ1-1; D not resolved. The CDR3 extends over 13 amino acids. Germline CDR1 and CDR2: SGHKS and YYEKEE (reference sequence). With 2 bases removed from V and 10 bases from J, the gap between germline ends came to 15 bases. CDR3 coding DNA: TGTGCCAGCAGCTTCGATTCGGTTTCTGGAGCTTTCTTT. Its translation is CASSFDSVSGAFF. The full variable domain, its missing parts supplied by reference TRBV5-5 and TRBJ1-1, is DAGVTQSPTHLIKTRGQQVTLRCSPISGHKSVSWYQQVLGQGPQFIFQYYEKEERGRGNFPDRFSARQFPNYSSELNVNALLLGDSALYLCASSFDSVSGAFFGQGTRLTVV.

V gene TRBV19 combines with J gene TRBJ2-7; 8 bases agree with TRBD2. J lost 4 bases, V lost 6 bases, and 5 bases had no gene match. The CDR3 extends over 13 amino acids. Germline V gives CDR1 LNHDA, CDR2 SQIVND (reference sequence). As DNA, the CDR3 is TGTGCCAGTAGCGGGAGGGCCGTATACGAGCAGTACTTC. Residues: CASSGRAVYEQYF. Based on the CDR3 plus reference TRBV19 and TRBJ2-7, the full variable domain is DGGITQSPKYLFRKEGQNVTLSCEQNLNHDAMYWYRQDPGQGLRLIYYSQIVNDFQKGDIAEGYSVSREKKESFPLTVTSAQKNPTAFYLCASSGRAVYEQYFGPGTRLTVT.